The source of this T cell receptor (beta chain) is a study of blood T cell repertoires in COVID-19. Study-wide background: Sites across the United States, Italy and Spain contributed samples from acute and convalescent COVID-19.

The table came from immunoSEQ multiplex PCR; TCRdb's copy has only in-frame clones and leaves some out. The table shows 100,000 to 150,000 clones, with 74% occurring only once. The CDR3 has 13 amino acids. V dropped 3 bases and J dropped 4; count of bases not matched to a gene: 3. Germline V lookup: CDR1 MNHEY, CDR2 SVGAGI. This TCR was recovered from a man of 80 years or more with COVID-19, enrolled during active disease. This rearrangement joins TRBV6-5 to TRBJ2-7; 7 positions match TRBD1. The sequencing sample was made of peripheral blood. The CDR3 here is CASSYVQGYEQYF. In nucleotides, the CDR3 is TGTGCCAGCAGTTATGTACAGGGGTACGAGCAGTACTTC.